The 8 T cell receptor beta chains below were found in one sample sequenced in a study of CD8 T cells in ankylosing spondylitis (dated by TCRdb to the late 2010s). The library was prepared using 5' RACE. This sample was sequenced with an Illumina HiSeq 2500. TCRdb trimmed public reads at Q25 via fastp, called clones via MiXCR and kept in-frame beta chains. Duplicate CDR3 protein sequences are folded into a single record with the most common DNA and genes. This sample comprises nearly 350,000 distinct CDR3 sequences, 14% to 15% of them detected only once. The biggest ten clones account for approximately 1.1% of the sample. The specimen sequenced was blood, either unsorted or a sorted T cell fraction (not recorded which). All receptors derive from a male donor with ankylosing spondylitis or in good health (not recorded which).

The rearrangement joins TRBV5-5 to TRBJ1-2; the match to TRBD1 covers 8 bases. This CDR3 spans 15 amino acids. Unmatched junction bases numbered 7, after V lost 0 bases and J lost 6 bases. CDR1 is SGHKS and CDR2 is YYEKEE in the germline V gene (reference sequence). The CDR3 DNA is TGTGCCAGCAGCTTGGCCCGGGCAGGGGGCGATGGCTACACCTTC. Amino acid sequence: CASSLARAGGDGYTF.

The CDR3 nucleotides are TGTGCCAGCAGTTTTGGGCTAGCGGGGGGGCCACGGGAGACCCAGTACTTC. It translates to CASSFGLAGGPRETQYF. The chain has TRBV12-3 or TRBV12-4 and TRBJ2-5, with 12 bases aligning to TRBD2. The CDR3 runs 17 residues. V shed 3 bases and J 5 bases; nucleotides not matched to a gene: 10.

The CDR3 region is CASSLASSGEYEQYF. The CDR3, as DNA: TGCGCCAGCAGCTTGGCATCTAGCGGGGAGTACGAGCAGTACTTC. The gene calls are TRBV5-1 and TRBJ2-7; 9 bases are a match to TRBD2. J was trimmed by 4 bases and V by 0 bases; bases with no gene match: 5. The length of the CDR3 is 15 residues. Germline V gives CDR1 SGHRS, CDR2 YFSETQ.

In its sample, this clonotype was seen many times. This chain connects TRBV27 to TRBJ2-1, with a possible D match to TRBD2 (5 bases). In germline, CDR1 is MNHEY, CDR2 SMNVEV (reference sequence). This CDR3 has 14 amino acids. Trimming took off 1 base at V and 6 bases at J, with 10 bases between the two ends. The CDR3 DNA sequence: TGTGCCAGCAGTTTATACGGGGTCCGCAATGAGCAGTTCTTC. This translates into CASSLYGVRNEQFF.

The rearrangement uses TRBV7-8 and TRBJ2-7; 7 bases align to TRBD2. Germline values: CDR1 SGHVS, CDR2 FQNEAQ. The CDR3 runs 16 residues. V shed 5 bases, J shed 3 bases, and the junction held 13 bases outside the gene matches. The CDR3 region has the DNA TGTGCCAGCAGCCCGCCCAAGCGGGCTAGCGGCTACGAGCAGTACTTC. It encodes CASSPPKRASGYEQYF.

V gene TRBV5-1 combines with J gene TRBJ2-5; 9 bases are a match to TRBD1. V was pared by 3 bases and J by 4 bases, with 7 bases of the junction left unmatched. The CDR3 runs to 15 residues. From germline, CDR1 is SGHRS and CDR2 YFSETQ. CDR3 sequence (DNA): TGCGCCAGCAGCTCACAGACAGGGGGAGGAGAGACCCAGTACTTC. Translation: CASSSQTGGGETQYF.

The table lists this clonotype with a few counts. J is TRBJ2-1 and V is TRBV10-3; the D gene is possibly TRBD2 (5 bases). Germline V gene sequence: CDR1 ENHRY, CDR2 SYGVKD. The V and J ends lost 4 bases and 3 bases respectively, with 13 bases between them. This CDR3 contains 15 residues. CDR3 bases: TGTGCCATCAGTGGAGGGTCTGAACACTACAATGAGCAGTTCTTC. Its translation: CAISGGSEHYNEQFF.

This clonotype was seen at least ten times. This rearrangement joins TRBV5-1 to TRBJ2-2; 7 bases map to TRBD1. V lost 4 bases and J lost 0; bases outside the gene matches: 3. This CDR3 comprises 15 residues. Germline CDR1 is SGHRS and CDR2 is YFSETQ. The CDR3, as DNA: TGCGCCAGCAGCAGGGGACAGTCGAACACCGGGGAGCTGTTTTTT. Encoded protein: CASSRGQSNTGELFF.